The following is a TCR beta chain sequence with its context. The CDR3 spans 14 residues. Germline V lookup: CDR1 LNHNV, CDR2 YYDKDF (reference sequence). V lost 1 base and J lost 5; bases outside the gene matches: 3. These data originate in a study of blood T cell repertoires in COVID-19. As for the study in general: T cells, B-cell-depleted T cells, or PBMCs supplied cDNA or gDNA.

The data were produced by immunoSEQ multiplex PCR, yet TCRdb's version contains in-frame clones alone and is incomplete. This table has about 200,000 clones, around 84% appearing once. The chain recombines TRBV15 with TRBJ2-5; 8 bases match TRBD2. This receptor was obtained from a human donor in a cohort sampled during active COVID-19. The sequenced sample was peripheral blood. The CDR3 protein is CATSRGPSGETQYF. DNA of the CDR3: TGTGCCACCAGCAGAGGGCCTAGCGGGGAGACCCAGTACTTC.